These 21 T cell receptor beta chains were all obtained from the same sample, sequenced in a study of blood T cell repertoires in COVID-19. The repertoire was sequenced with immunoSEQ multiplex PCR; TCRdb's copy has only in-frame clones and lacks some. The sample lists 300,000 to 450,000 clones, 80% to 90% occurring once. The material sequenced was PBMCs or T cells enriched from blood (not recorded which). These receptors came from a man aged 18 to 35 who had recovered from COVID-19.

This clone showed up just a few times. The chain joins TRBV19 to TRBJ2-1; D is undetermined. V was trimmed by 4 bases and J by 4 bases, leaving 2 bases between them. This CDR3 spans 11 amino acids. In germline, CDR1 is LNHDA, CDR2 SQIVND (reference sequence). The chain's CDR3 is CASSTYNEQFF. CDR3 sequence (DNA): TGTGCCAGTAGTACATACAATGAGCAGTTCTTC. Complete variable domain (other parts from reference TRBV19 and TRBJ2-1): DGGITQSPKYLFRKEGQNVTLSCEQNLNHDAMYWYRQDPGQGLRLIYYSQIVNDFQKGDIAEGYSVSREKKESFPLTVTSAQKNPTAFYLCASSTYNEQFFGPGTRLTVL.

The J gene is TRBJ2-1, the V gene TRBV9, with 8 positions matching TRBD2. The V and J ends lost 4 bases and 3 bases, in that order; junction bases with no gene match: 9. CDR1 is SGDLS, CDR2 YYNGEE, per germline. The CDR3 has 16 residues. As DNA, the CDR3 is TGTGCCAGCAGCCCCACCAGCGGGAGCCTCTACAATGAGCAGTTCTTC. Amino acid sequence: CASSPTSGSLYNEQFF.

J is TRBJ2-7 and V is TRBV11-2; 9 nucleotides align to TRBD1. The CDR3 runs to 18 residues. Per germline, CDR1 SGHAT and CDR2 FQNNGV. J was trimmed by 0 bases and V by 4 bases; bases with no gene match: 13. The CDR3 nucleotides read TGTGCCAGCAGCTCCTCCCCTTGGGACAGGGCTAGCTCCTACGAGCAGTACTTC. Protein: CASSSSPWDRASSYEQYF.

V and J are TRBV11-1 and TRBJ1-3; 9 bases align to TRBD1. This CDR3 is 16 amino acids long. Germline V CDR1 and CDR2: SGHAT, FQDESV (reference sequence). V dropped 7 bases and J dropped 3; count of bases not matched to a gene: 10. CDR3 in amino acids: CASTPGQGRGGNTIYF. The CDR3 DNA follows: TGTGCCAGCACCCCGGGACAGGGAAGAGGTGGAAACACCATATATTTT.

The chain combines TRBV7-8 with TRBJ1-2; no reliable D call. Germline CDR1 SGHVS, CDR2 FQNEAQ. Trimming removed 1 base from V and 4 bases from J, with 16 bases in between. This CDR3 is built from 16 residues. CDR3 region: CASSLGMAEPSYGYTF. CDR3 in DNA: TGTGCCAGCAGCTTAGGAATGGCAGAACCGTCCTATGGCTACACCTTC.

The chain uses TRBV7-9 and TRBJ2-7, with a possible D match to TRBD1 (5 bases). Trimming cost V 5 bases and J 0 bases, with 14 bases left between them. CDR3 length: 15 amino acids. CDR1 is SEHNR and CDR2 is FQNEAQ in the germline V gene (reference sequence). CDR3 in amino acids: CASSLMGRISYEQYF. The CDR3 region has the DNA TGTGCCAGCAGCCTGATGGGGCGCATCTCCTACGAGCAGTACTTC.

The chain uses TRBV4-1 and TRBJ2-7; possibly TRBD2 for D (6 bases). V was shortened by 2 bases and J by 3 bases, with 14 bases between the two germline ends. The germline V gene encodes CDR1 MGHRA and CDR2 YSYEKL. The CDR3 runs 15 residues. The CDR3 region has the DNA TGCGCCAGCAGCCAACCCCGGACCGGGGGCTACGAGCAGTACTTC. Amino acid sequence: CASSQPRTGGYEQYF.

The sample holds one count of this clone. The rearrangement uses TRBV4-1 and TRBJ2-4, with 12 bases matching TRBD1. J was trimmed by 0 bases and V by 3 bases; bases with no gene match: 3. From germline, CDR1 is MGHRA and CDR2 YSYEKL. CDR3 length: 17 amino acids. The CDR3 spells CASSQPGQGAAKNIQYF. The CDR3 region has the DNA TGCGCCAGCAGCCAGCCGGGACAGGGGGCAGCCAAAAACATTCAGTACTTC.

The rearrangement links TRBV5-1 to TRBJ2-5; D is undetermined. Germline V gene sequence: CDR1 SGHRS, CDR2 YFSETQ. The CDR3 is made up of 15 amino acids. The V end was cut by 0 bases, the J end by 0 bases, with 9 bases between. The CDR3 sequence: CASSLVGRDQETQYF. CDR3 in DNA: TGCGCCAGCAGCTTGGTCGGTCGGGACCAAGAGACCCAGTACTTC.

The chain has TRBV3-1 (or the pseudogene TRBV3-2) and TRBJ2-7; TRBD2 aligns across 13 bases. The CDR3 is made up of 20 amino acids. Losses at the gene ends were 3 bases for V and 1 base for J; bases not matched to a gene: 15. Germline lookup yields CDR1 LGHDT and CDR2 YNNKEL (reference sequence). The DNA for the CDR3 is TGTGCCAGCAGCCACCCAACTAGCGGGAGGGGAACAATGAAATCCTACGAGCAGTACTTC. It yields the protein CASSHPTSGRGTMKSYEQYF.

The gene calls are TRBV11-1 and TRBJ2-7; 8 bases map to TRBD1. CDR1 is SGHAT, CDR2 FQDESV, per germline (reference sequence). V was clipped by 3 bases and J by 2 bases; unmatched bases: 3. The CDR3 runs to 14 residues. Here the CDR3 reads CASSFRTGTYEQYF. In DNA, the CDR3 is TGTGCCAGCAGCTTCAGGACAGGGACCTACGAGCAGTACTTC.

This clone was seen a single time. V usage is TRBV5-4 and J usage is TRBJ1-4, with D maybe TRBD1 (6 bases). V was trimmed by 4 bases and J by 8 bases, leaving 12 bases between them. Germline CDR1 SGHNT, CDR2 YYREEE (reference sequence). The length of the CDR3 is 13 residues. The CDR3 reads CASSIQGWEKLFF. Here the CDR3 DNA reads TGTGCCAGCAGCATACAGGGCTGGGAAAAACTGTTTTTT.

CDR3 in amino acids: CASSLGGSYNEQFF. The CDR3, as DNA: TGTGCCAGCAGCCTAGGGGGCTCCTACAATGAGCAGTTCTTC. The chain links TRBV7-3 to TRBJ2-1; possible D gene TRBD1, 6 bases. V lost 5 bases and J 0 bases, leaving 8 bases between the germline ends. The CDR3 has 14 amino acids. Germline loops: CDR1 SGHTA, CDR2 FQGTGA.

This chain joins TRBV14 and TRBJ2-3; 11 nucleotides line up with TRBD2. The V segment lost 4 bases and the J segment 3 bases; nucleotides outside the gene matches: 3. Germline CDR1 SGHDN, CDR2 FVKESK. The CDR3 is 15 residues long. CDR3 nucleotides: TGTGCCAGCAGCCGACTAGCGGGGAAGACAGATACGCAGTATTTT. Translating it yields CASSRLAGKTDTQYF.

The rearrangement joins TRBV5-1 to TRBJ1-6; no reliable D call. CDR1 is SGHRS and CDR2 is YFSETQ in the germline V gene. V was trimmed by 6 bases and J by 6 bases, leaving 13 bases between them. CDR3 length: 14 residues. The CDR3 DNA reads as TGCGCCAGCAAGGGCGGGTTCGGTAATTCACCCCTCCACTTT. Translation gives CASKGGFGNSPLHF.

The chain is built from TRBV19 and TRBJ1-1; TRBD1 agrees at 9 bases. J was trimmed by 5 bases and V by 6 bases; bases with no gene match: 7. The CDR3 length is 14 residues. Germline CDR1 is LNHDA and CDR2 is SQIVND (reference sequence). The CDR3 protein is CASSGGQGKTEAFF. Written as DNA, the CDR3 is TGTGCCAGTAGCGGGGGACAGGGTAAGACTGAAGCTTTCTTT.

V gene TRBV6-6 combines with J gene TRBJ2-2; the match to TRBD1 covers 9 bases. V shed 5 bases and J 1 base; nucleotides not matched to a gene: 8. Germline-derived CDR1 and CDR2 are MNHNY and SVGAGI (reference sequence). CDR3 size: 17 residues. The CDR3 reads CASSPSSGQGNTGELFF. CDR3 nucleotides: TGTGCCAGCAGTCCCTCCTCGGGACAGGGGAACACCGGGGAGCTGTTTTTT.

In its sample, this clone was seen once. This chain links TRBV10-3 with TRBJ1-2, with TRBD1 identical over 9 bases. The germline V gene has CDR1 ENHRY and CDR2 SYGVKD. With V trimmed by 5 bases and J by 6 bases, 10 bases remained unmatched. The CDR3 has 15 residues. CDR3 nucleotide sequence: TGTGCCATCAGTCAGGTCGGGACAGGGCGGGATGGCTACACCTTC. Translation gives CAISQVGTGRDGYTF.

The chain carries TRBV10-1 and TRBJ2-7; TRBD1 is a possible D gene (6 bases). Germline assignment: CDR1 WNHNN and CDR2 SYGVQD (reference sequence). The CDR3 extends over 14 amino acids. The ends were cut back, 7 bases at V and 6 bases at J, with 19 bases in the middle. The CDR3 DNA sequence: TGCGCCAGCACACAGGGTATACGGGACGGCGAGCAGTACTTC. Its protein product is CASTQGIRDGEQYF.

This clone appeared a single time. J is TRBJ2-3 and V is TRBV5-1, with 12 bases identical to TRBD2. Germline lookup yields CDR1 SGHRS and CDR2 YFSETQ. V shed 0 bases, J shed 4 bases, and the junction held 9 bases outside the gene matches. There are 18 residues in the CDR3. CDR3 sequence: CASSLEPSGRAVSDTQYF. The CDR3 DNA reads TGCGCCAGCAGCTTGGAACCTAGCGGGAGGGCCGTATCAGATACGCAGTATTTT.

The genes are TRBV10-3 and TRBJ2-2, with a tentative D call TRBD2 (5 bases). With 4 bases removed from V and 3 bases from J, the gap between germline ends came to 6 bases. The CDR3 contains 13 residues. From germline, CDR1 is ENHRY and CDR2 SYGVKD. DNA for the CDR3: TGTGCCATCAGTGCACTAGACACCGGGGAGCTGTTTTTT. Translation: CAISALDTGELFF.